This T cell receptor beta chain stems from a study of T cell responses to AZD1222 COVID-19 vaccine. Background on the study: Pooled together were second doses at about 4 or about 12 weeks.

Assay: immunoSEQ multiplex PCR; the TCRdb copy retains only in-frame clones and omits some. The sample lists roughly 190,000 clones, approximately 90% seen once, with 0.75% to 1% in the top ten. The length of the CDR3 is 13 residues. Per germline, CDR1 ENHRY and CDR2 SYGVKD. Trimming cost V 10 bases and J 3 bases; bases outside gene matches: 4. The rearrangement uses TRBV10-3 and TRBJ2-3, with TRBD1 identical over 10 bases. The sample in question was peripheral blood, obtained on day 0 of AZD1222 vaccination. The TCR comes from an adult in good health. This CDR3 reads CATGTGVTDTQYF. CDR3 bases: TGTGCCACCGGGACAGGGGTAACAGATACGCAGTATTTT.